Each of the 16 T cell receptor beta chains below was sequenced from the same sample in a study of cytomegalovirus exposure and HLA in healthy donors (dated by TCRdb to 2017 to 2019). Library generation was performed with the immunoSEQ multiplex PCR assay. A mixture of 60 forward primers for TCR Vbeta segments and 13 reverse primers for TCR Jbeta segments was used in the multiplex PCR. TCRdb limited this immuneACCESS table to in-frame rearrangements with V and J called. A share of clones is missing; checked studies link under half to unresolved V genes, and the rest is unexplained. The sample yields 150,000 or so clones; about 74% were counted once. The top ten clones comprise roughly 4.5% of the sample. The sequenced sample was PBMCs. The receptors originated from a man younger than 35 in good health and CMV-seropositive.

This clone was seen only a few times. The chain is built from TRBV6-5 and TRBJ1-6, with D tentatively TRBD1 (6 bases). Germline CDR1 reads MNHEY; CDR2 reads SVGAGI. The CDR3 is 14 residues long. With 9 bases removed from V and 7 bases from J, the gap between germline ends came to 16 bases. CDR3 DNA sequence: TGTGCCAGTAACTCTCCCAGGGGCAATTCACCCCTCCACTTT. Protein sequence: CASNSPRGNSPLHF.

V and J are TRBV16 and TRBJ1-1; possibly TRBD1 for D (6 bases). This CDR3 region has 16 residues. Looked up from germline, CDR1 is KGHSY and CDR2 is FQNENV. V lost 4 bases and J 8 bases, leaving 23 bases between the germline ends. CDR3 DNA sequence: TGTGCCAGCAGCCTCGGACTCCCGGGCCCGCAGGGGGAAGCTTTCTTT. Translated: CASSLGLPGPQGEAFF. The full variable domain, with the rest looked up from reference TRBV16 and TRBJ1-1, is GEEVAQTPKHLVRGEGQKAKLYCAPIKGHSYVFWYQQVLKNEFKFLISFQNENVFDETGMPKERFSAKCLPNSPCSLEIQATKLEDSAVYFCASSLGLPGPQGEAFFGQGTRLTVV.

The gene calls are TRBV18 and TRBJ1-1; a weak D match, TRBD1 (6 bases). Per germline, CDR1 KGHSH and CDR2 LQKENI. The CDR3 length is 13 residues. Trimming pared 2 bases from V and 5 bases from J, leaving 9 bases between. The CDR3 coding sequence is TGTGCCAGCTCACCATACGGACAGACTGAAGCTTTCTTT. Translating it yields CASSPYGQTEAFF.

In its sample, this clone was seen once. The genes are TRBV28 and TRBJ2-3; tentatively, D is TRBD2 (5 bases). Germline CDR1 MDHEN, CDR2 SYDVKM. Trimming took 2 bases from V and 4 from J, leaving 13 bases between them. This CDR3 comprises 15 residues. CDR3 coding DNA: TGTGCCAGCAGTTTAAATCGGGGAAGGCCAGATACGCAGTATTTT. Translated: CASSLNRGRPDTQYF.

This chain uses TRBV6-1 with TRBJ2-7, with a possible D match to TRBD2 (5 bases). Trimming shortened V by 10 bases and J by 3 bases, and 13 bases separated the two germline ends. Germline CDR1 reads MNHNS; CDR2 reads SASEGT. CDR3 length: 12 residues. CDR3 sequence reads: CATKRQYYEQYF. The CDR3 DNA sequence: TGTGCCACTAAGCGGCAGTACTACGAGCAGTACTTC.

V usage is TRBV18 and J usage is TRBJ1-2; TRBD1 aligns across 8 bases. The CDR3 is 17 residues long. V shed 2 bases and J 3 bases; nucleotides not matched to a gene: 11. Germline assignment: CDR1 KGHSH and CDR2 LQKENI. The CDR3 DNA reads TGTGCCAGCTCACCAATTGACAGGGGAGCGTTAGACTATGGCTACACCTTC. It yields the protein CASSPIDRGALDYGYTF.

J is TRBJ1-3 and V is TRBV7-2, with D perhaps TRBD1 (6 bases). Germline CDR1 reads SGHTA; CDR2 reads FQGNSA. Trimming removed 1 base from V and 0 bases from J, with 13 bases in between. The CDR3 sequence is 17 residues long. In DNA, the CDR3 is TGTGCCAGCAGCTTAGGTGGAACAGGGATCTCTGGAAACACCATATATTTT. Its protein product is CASSLGGTGISGNTIYF.

The chain uses TRBV19 and TRBJ1-1; 10 nucleotides align to TRBD1. With 2 bases clipped from V and 1 base from J, the junction kept 7 bases outside the gene matches. The CDR3 loop spans 17 amino acids. Germline CDR1 and CDR2: LNHDA and SQIVND (reference sequence). Here the CDR3 DNA reads TGTGCCAGTAGTATATCGGGTTGGGACAGGGGGAACACTGAAGCTTTCTTT. Its translation is CASSISGWDRGNTEAFF. The variable domain in full, with the rest retrieved from reference TRBV19 and TRBJ1-1, is DGGITQSPKYLFRKEGQNVTLSCEQNLNHDAMYWYRQDPGQGLRLIYYSQIVNDFQKGDIAEGYSVSREKKESFPLTVTSAQKNPTAFYLCASSISGWDRGNTEAFFGQGTRLTVV.

The chain combines TRBV27 with TRBJ2-5, with a weak D call TRBD1 (5 bases). The end of the DNA is better explained by TRBJ2-7, so the J call may be wrong. The CDR3 extends over 14 amino acids. Germline V gives CDR1 MNHEY, CDR2 SMNVEV (reference sequence). The chain's CDR3 is CASSFLQGADEQYF. CDR3 nucleotide sequence: TGTGCCAGCAGTTTTCTCCAGGGCGCGGACGAGCAGTACTTC.

This clone was seen a few times. The chain recombines TRBV5-6 with TRBJ2-7; 8 bases fit TRBD2. J gave up 4 bases and V 4 bases, and 16 bases lay outside the gene matches. The CDR3 sequence is 17 residues long. The germline V gene has CDR1 SGHDT and CDR2 YYEEEE. DNA of the CDR3: TGTGCCAGCAGCCGAATACCCGTACTAGCGGCATTATACGAGCAGTACTTC. Translation gives CASSRIPVLAALYEQYF. The complete variable domain, with remaining parts taken from reference TRBV5-6 and TRBJ2-7, reads DAGVTQSPTHLIKTRGQQVTLRCSPKSGHDTVSWYQQALGQGPQFIFQYYEEEERQRGNFPDRFSGHQFPNYSSELNVNALLLGDSALYLCASSRIPVLAALYEQYFGPGTRLTVT.

The chain is built from TRBV2 and TRBJ2-7; tentative D call: TRBD1 (6 bases). The V end was cut by 4 bases, the J end by 3 bases, with 10 bases between. Per the germline V gene, CDR1 is SNHLY and CDR2 is FYNNEI. The CDR3 runs to 13 residues. This CDR3 is CASSGQVGYEQYF. CDR3 bases: TGTGCCAGCAGTGGACAGGTCGGCTACGAGCAGTACTTC.

The chain joins TRBV30 to TRBJ1-5; D remains unclear. The V and J ends lost 0 bases and 12 bases respectively, with 12 bases between them. The CDR3 covers 12 residues. From germline, CDR1 is GTSNPN and CDR2 SVGIG (reference sequence). The CDR3 nucleotides are TGTGCCTGGAGTGTAAACAACCGCCTCCAGCATTTT. This gives the protein CAWSVNNRLQHF.

This clone showed up just once. The rearrangement joins TRBV28 to TRBJ2-1; D is perhaps TRBD2 (6 bases). V lost 6 bases, J lost 0 bases, and 12 bases lay in between. The length of the CDR3 is 15 residues. The germline CDR1 and CDR2 sequences are MDHEN and SYDVKM. The CDR3 coding sequence is TGTGCCAGCAGGCGGGACGACAGCTCCTACAATGAGCAGTTCTTC. It encodes CASRRDDSSYNEQFF.

The chain is built from TRBV2 and TRBJ1-2; tentatively, D is TRBD1 (6 bases). Trimming cost V 6 bases and J 6 bases, with 17 bases left between them. CDR1 and CDR2 from the germline V gene are SNHLY and FYNNEI. This CDR3 region has 14 residues. CDR3 nucleotides: TGTGCCAGCAGCTATACGACAGGATCGAATGGCTACACCTTC. This encodes CASSYTTGSNGYTF.

The V and J genes are TRBV5-1 and TRBJ1-1; 8 nucleotides line up with TRBD1. CDR1 is SGHRS and CDR2 is YFSETQ in the germline V gene. This CDR3 has 15 amino acids. V lost 0 bases and J lost 5; bases outside the gene matches: 6. As DNA, the CDR3 is TGCGCCAGCAGCTTGGAGCAGGGGGCGAGGACTGAAGCTTTCTTT. This gives the protein CASSLEQGARTEAFF.

The rearrangement joins TRBV5-1 to TRBJ1-2; 7 bases are a match to TRBD1. The J segment lost 2 bases and the V segment lost 4 bases, leaving 5 bases of the junction unmatched. This CDR3 is built from 14 residues. The V gene's germline CDR1 is SGHRS and CDR2 YFSETQ. CDR3 DNA sequence: TGCGCCAGCAGCGAAGACAGGGCCAACTATGGCTACACCTTC. Encoded protein: CASSEDRANYGYTF.